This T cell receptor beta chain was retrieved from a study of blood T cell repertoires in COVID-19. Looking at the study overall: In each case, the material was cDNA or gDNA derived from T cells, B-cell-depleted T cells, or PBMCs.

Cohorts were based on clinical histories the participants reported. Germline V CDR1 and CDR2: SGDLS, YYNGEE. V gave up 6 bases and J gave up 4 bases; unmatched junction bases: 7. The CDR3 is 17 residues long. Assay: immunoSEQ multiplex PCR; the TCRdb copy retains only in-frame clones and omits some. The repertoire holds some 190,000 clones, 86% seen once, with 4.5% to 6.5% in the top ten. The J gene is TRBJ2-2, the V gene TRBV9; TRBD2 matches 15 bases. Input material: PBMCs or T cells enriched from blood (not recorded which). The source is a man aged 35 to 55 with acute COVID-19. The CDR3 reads CASTKGLAGGSTGELFF. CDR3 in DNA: TGTGCCAGCACCAAGGGACTAGCGGGAGGAAGCACCGGGGAGCTGTTTTTT. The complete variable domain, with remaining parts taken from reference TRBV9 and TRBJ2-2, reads DSGVTQTPKHLITATGQRVTLRCSPRSGDLSVYWYQQSLDQGLQFLIQYYNGEERAKGNILERFSAQQFPDLHSELNLSSLELGDSALYFCASTKGLAGGSTGELFFGEGSRLTVL.